A single sample is the source of the 5 T cell receptor beta chains below, sequenced in a study of breast tumors, draining lymph nodes, adjacent tissues. Breast cancer patients provided tissue from their axillary draining lymph nodes. TCRdb independently ran MiXCR on the multiplex PCR reads; one entry per CDR3 protein. The data contain roughly 120,000 distinct CDR3 sequences, approximately 20% of them singletons. The specimen was axillary lymph node tissue. The receptors shown here come from a female donor with breast cancer. Some clones in this sample may be carry-over from other donors' samples.

Ten or more counts support this clonotype. The gene calls are TRBV14 and TRBJ2-7, with 9 bases lining up with TRBD2. The germline V gene has CDR1 SGHDN and CDR2 FVKESK. With 1 base clipped from V and 5 bases from J, the junction kept 0 bases outside the gene matches. This CDR3 comprises 13 residues. DNA for the CDR3: TGTGCCAGCAGCCAAGTAGCGGGAGACGAGCAGTACTTC. Protein sequence: CASSQVAGDEQYF.

This clonotype was observed at least ten times. The rearrangement joins TRBV15 to TRBJ2-1; no definite D call. V lost 1 base and J 13 bases, leaving 20 bases between the germline ends. The CDR3 consists of 15 residues. In germline, CDR1 is LNHNV, CDR2 YYDKDF (reference sequence). The CDR3 DNA sequence: TGTGCCACCAGCAGAGCCCCAAACCCCACAGCACTACAGTTCTTC. Amino acids: CATSRAPNPTALQFF.

This clonotype was observed many times. The chain couples TRBV20-1 to TRBJ2-5, with D unclear. The germline V and J ends were trimmed by 0 bases and 4 bases, with 12 bases remaining between them. CDR3 length equals 14 residues. The germline gives CDR1 DFQATT, CDR2 SNEGSKA (reference sequence). The CDR3 is CSARDDRNRETQYF. CDR3 DNA: TGCAGTGCTAGAGATGATCGAAATCGAGAGACCCAGTACTTC.

This clonotype occurred a few times. The rearrangement uses TRBV12-3 or TRBV12-4 and TRBJ2-1; 10 bases agree with TRBD2. This CDR3 contains 15 residues. The V and J ends lost 7 bases and 6 bases, in that order; junction bases with no gene match: 9. The CDR3 DNA reads as TGTGCCAGCACCCGCAACAGCGGGAGGGGCAATGAGCAGTTCTTC. Translation gives CASTRNSGRGNEQFF.

This clonotype was seen only a few times. This chain links TRBV6-5 with TRBJ2-3; 8 bases are a match to TRBD2. Unmatched junction bases numbered 1, after V lost 2 bases and J lost 0 bases. Looked up from germline, CDR1 is MNHEY and CDR2 is SVGAGI. The CDR3 extends over 15 amino acids. CDR3 coding DNA: TGTGCCAGCAGTTACACTAGCGGCAGCACAGATACGCAGTATTTT. Its protein product is CASSYTSGSTDTQYF.